The source of this T cell receptor (beta chain) is a study of post-analysis software for immune sequencing data (dated by TCRdb to 2013 to 2016). Context from the whole study: Recorded disease courses included relapsing-remitting, secondary progressive and progressive-relapsing multiple sclerosis, with some patients lacking subtype annotation. The patient repertoires were set against ten to eleven previously published healthy control repertoires from donors whose ages ranged from about 6 to 26 years. A subset of samples was prepared in parallel using single-end sample barcoding, then pooled and co-amplified after Illumina adapter ligation. What the authors observed across the whole study: Significantly lower normalized Chao1 diversity was found in multiple sclerosis patients than in controls, suggesting substantial peripheral T-cell clonal expansion. The multiple sclerosis patient group was slightly younger than the control group. When samples were clustered directly using the F measure, samples prepared in the same batch co-clustered strongly, which prompted a batch-effect correction. Patients showed significantly higher frequencies than controls for a handful of TRBV segments, among them TRBV5-6, TRBV5-1 and TRBV20-1.

Taken from the germline V gene, the CDR1 and CDR2 loops are SQVTM and ANQGSEA. The V end gives up 7 bases and the J end 3 bases, leaving 6 bases in the junction not matched to a gene. Spanning cysteine to phenylalanine, the CDR3 consists of 13 amino acids. Just the 39-base CDR3 DNA is kept, in frame starting at base 1. The receptor library was made with PCR. The listed sequencing device is Illumina HiSeq 2500. Unique molecular identifiers were incorporated into TCR beta cDNA libraries to reduce PCR and sequencing biases. Every 1 to 10 million input T cells yielded roughly 500,000 cDNA molecules, meaning each molecule approximated one T cell. Patient libraries were prepared and sequenced with the same protocol used for the earlier healthy control dataset. Samples belonging to the same batch were prepared together, multiplexed and sequenced on a shared HiSeq lane. Regarding the original processing steps: Raw barcoded reads were processed with MIGEC, discarding single-read molecular identifier groups before consensus assembly and CDR3 extraction. Clonotype tables were post-analysed with VDJtools, normalizing diversity by down-sampling all datasets to the smallest sample size. In repertoire overlap clustering, CDR3 amino acid sequences, but not nucleotide sequences, were matched to correct batch-related cross-sample contamination. TCRdb applied fastp at Q25 and MiXCR to the public reads, then kept only in-frame beta chains. All rows with the same CDR3 protein become a single entry with the most common DNA and genes. The authors' filters were not applied to this entry. In all, the sample holds 800,000 to 950,000 distinct CDR3 sequences, and roughly half of those were seen once. About 4.8% of the sample is held by the ten biggest clonotypes.

To demonstrate the VDJtools post-analysis software, the study profiled TCR beta repertoires from the peripheral blood of about a dozen young patients with multiple sclerosis. The multiple sclerosis patients were children and adolescents ranging in age from about 6 to 16 years. In the case of this clonotype: Its antigen has not been determined. Qualities for individual bases were not recorded, and no much larger clone is one base off.

Here the chain combines TRBV29-1 and TRBJ2-1, with 7 central nucleotides matching TRBD2. The sequencing sample was made of blood. This receptor was obtained from a girl aged 5 to 17 with multiple sclerosis. The DNA sequence is TGCAGCGCCGAAGCGGGGATCTACAATGAGCAGTTCTTC. Translated, this is CSAEAGIYNEQFF.